The 22 T cell receptor beta chains presented below share a single source sample, sequenced in a study of PD-L1 blockade in urothelial cancer. Described time point: pretreatment peripheral blood. Generated by immunoSEQ multiplex PCR, the TCRdb table keeps only in-frame clones and is missing some. Here the sample spans about 76,000 clones, roughly 90% being singletons. The sample consisted of PBMCs, taken around atezolizumab (anti-PD-L1) treatment. Every receptor here comes from a man between 65 and 80 years old with urothelial cancer.

The chain combines TRBV6-5 with TRBJ1-3, with 8 bases aligning to TRBD1. The CDR3 consists of 15 residues. Germline CDR1 reads MNHEY; CDR2 reads SVGAGI. With 5 bases clipped from V and 1 base from J, the junction kept 4 bases outside the gene matches. The CDR3 loop is CASSQNRGSGNTIYF. Here the CDR3 DNA reads TGTGCCAGCAGTCAGAACAGGGGGTCTGGAAACACCATATATTTT.

The chain links TRBV18 to TRBJ1-1, with TRBD1 identical over 9 bases. The CDR3 loop spans 13 amino acids. Germline V gene sequence: CDR1 KGHSH, CDR2 LQKENI. Trimming took 2 bases from V and 7 from J; bases not matched to a gene: 2. The CDR3 sequence is CASSPTGGYEAFF. The CDR3 DNA follows: TGTGCCAGCTCACCAACAGGGGGCTATGAAGCTTTCTTT. Looking up the rest from reference TRBV18 and TRBJ1-1 gives the full variable domain: NAGVMQNPRHLVRRRGQEARLRCSPMKGHSHVYWYRQLPEEGLKFMVYLQKENIIDESGMPKERFSAEFPKEGPSILRIQQVVRGDSAAYFCASSPTGGYEAFFGQGTRLTVV.

The CDR3 here is CATYIYRGGNYGYTF. CDR3 DNA: TGTGCCACCTATATTTACAGGGGGGGCAACTATGGCTACACCTTC. This chain connects TRBV19 to TRBJ1-2; 8 bases are shared with TRBD1. J gave up 2 bases and V 10 bases, and 12 bases lay outside the gene matches. CDR3 length: 15 amino acids. Per the germline V gene, CDR1 is LNHDA and CDR2 is SQIVND (reference sequence).

V and J are TRBV28 and TRBJ1-2; 7 nucleotides agree with TRBD1. CDR3 size: 13 residues. Germline CDR1 MDHEN, CDR2 SYDVKM. Trimming at V came to 2 bases and at J to 4 bases, leaving 1 base not matched to a gene. This CDR3 reads CASSLDRAYGYTF. The CDR3 nucleotides are TGTGCCAGCAGTTTAGACAGGGCCTATGGCTACACCTTC.

The CDR3 DNA follows: TGCGCCAGCAGTGGCGGACTAGCGGGCACAGATACGCAGTATTTT. It encodes CASSGGLAGTDTQYF. The chain carries TRBV10-2 and TRBJ2-3; 10 bases agree with TRBD2. The V and J ends lost 4 bases and 1 base, in that order; junction bases with no gene match: 2. This CDR3 is 15 amino acids long. The germline V gene has CDR1 WSHSY and CDR2 SAAADI.

This chain uses TRBV30 with TRBJ1-1; TRBD1 aligns across 8 bases. The CDR3 totals 15 residues. Germline CDR1 reads GTSNPN; CDR2 reads SVGIG (reference sequence). Trimming at V came to 5 bases and at J to 0 bases, leaving 8 bases not matched to a gene. CDR3 coding DNA: TGTGCCTGGGGCGGACAGGGTCGTATGAACACTGAAGCTTTCTTT. Translating gives CAWGGQGRMNTEAFF.

This chain connects TRBV6-5 to TRBJ1-2, with TRBD1 identical over 9 bases. Unmatched junction bases numbered 12, after V lost 6 bases and J lost 7 bases. This CDR3 is 15 amino acids long. Germline V gives CDR1 MNHEY, CDR2 SVGAGI. In DNA form, the CDR3 reads TGTGCCAGCAGAAAACGGACAGGGGTTGCGGGTGGCTACACCTTC. Translating it yields CASRKRTGVAGGYTF.

The CDR3 loop reads CASSQVSAGNTGELFF. The CDR3 DNA is TGCGCCAGCAGCCAAGTGTCAGCGGGTAACACCGGGGAGCTGTTTTTT. J is TRBJ2-2 and V is TRBV4-1; D perhaps matches TRBD2 (6 bases). Germline CDR1 MGHRA, CDR2 YSYEKL. V was cut by 1 base and J by 2 bases, with 11 bases left in between. CDR3 length: 16 residues.

The J gene is TRBJ1-2, the V gene TRBV5-4; no clear D gene. The germline V gene has CDR1 SGHNT and CDR2 YYREEE (reference sequence). Deletions cut 0 bases from V and 2 bases from J, with 14 bases between. The CDR3 is 16 amino acids. The CDR3 sequence is CASSLEAVRGNYGYTF. The CDR3 DNA sequence: TGTGCCAGCAGCTTGGAGGCGGTACGAGGGAACTATGGCTACACCTTC.

The chain has TRBV6-5 and TRBJ2-7, with 13 nucleotides matching TRBD2. Per the germline V gene, CDR1 is MNHEY and CDR2 is SVGAGI. This CDR3 region has 15 residues. V trimming: 0 bases; J trimming: 7 bases; junction bases outside the gene matches: 3. The CDR3 spells CASSYSGLAGREQYF. The DNA for the CDR3 is TGTGCCAGCAGTTACTCGGGACTAGCGGGAAGGGAGCAGTACTTC.

The rearrangement links TRBV28 to TRBJ2-7, with D unresolved. The CDR3 spans 12 residues. Trimming took 3 bases from V and 2 from J, leaving 5 bases between them. Germline-derived CDR1 and CDR2 are MDHEN and SYDVKM. CDR3 coding DNA: TGTGCCAGCAGTTTGAGTCCCTACGAGCAGTACTTC. It codes for CASSLSPYEQYF.

The V and J genes are TRBV28 and TRBJ2-1; 12 bases map to TRBD2. The V gene's germline CDR1 is MDHEN and CDR2 SYDVKM. With 6 bases clipped from V and 2 bases from J, the junction kept 8 bases outside the gene matches. The CDR3 covers 17 residues. CDR3 loop: CASRATTSGSPYNEQFF. The DNA for the CDR3 is TGTGCCAGCAGGGCGACGACTAGCGGGAGCCCCTACAATGAGCAGTTCTTC.

The chain uses TRBV10-1 and TRBJ2-7; 8 nucleotides line up with TRBD2. Per the germline V gene, CDR1 is WNHNN and CDR2 is SYGVQD (reference sequence). This CDR3 spans 14 amino acids. Trimming removed 3 bases from V and 7 bases from J; junction bases left unmatched: 8. The DNA for the CDR3 is TGCGCCAGCAGTGATTTGGGACTAGATATAGAGCAGTACTTC. As protein: CASSDLGLDIEQYF.

This sequence joins TRBV10-3 and TRBJ1-1, with D perhaps matching TRBD1 (5 bases). The CDR3 has 13 residues. Germline CDR1 ENHRY, CDR2 SYGVKD. V gave up 10 bases and J gave up 1 base, with 13 bases separating them. CDR3 in amino acids: CATLAGPNTEAFF. In DNA form, the CDR3 reads TGTGCCACCCTGGCGGGACCGAACACTGAAGCTTTCTTT.

The genes are TRBV5-1 and TRBJ2-5, with D tentatively TRBD2 (6 bases). Trimming stripped 5 bases from V and 5 bases from J, with 16 bases between. CDR1 is SGHRS, CDR2 YFSETQ, per germline. CDR3 length: 14 amino acids. The CDR3: CASSYGGFEETQYF. The CDR3 region has the DNA TGCGCCAGCAGTTACGGGGGTTTTGAGGAGACCCAGTACTTC.

J is TRBJ1-1 and V is TRBV5-1, with unresolved D. Germline assignment: CDR1 SGHRS and CDR2 YFSETQ. V was cut by 2 bases and J by 4 bases, with 9 bases left in between. The CDR3 spans 13 residues. For the CDR3, the DNA is TGCGCCAGCAGCTTTGACATGGGCACTGAAGCTTTCTTT. Protein: CASSFDMGTEAFF.

The chain combines TRBV30 with TRBJ2-6; maybe TRBD2 (5 bases). Trimming left V 1 base short and J 0 bases short, with 13 bases between. This CDR3 comprises 17 residues. The germline CDR1 and CDR2 sequences are GTSNPN and SVGIG (reference sequence). CDR3 residues: CAWSGKHGGSGANVLTF. CDR3 DNA sequence: TGTGCCTGGAGTGGGAAACACGGAGGCTCTGGGGCCAACGTCCTGACTTTC.

The chain has TRBV29-1 and TRBJ1-4; 9 bases map to TRBD1. This CDR3 region has 14 residues. The germline V gene encodes CDR1 SQVTM and CDR2 ANQGSEA. The V gene end was trimmed by 5 bases and the J gene end by 1 base; junction bases not matched to a gene: 2. CDR3 in DNA: TGCAGCGTTCGGACAGGGGAAACTAATGAAAAACTGTTTTTT. Translating gives CSVRTGETNEKLFF.

The gene calls are TRBV29-1 and TRBJ1-1, with 8 bases that match TRBD1. This CDR3 region has 14 residues. CDR1 SQVTM and CDR2 ANQGSEA come from the germline V gene. V lost 3 bases to trimming and J lost 7 bases; unmatched junction nucleotides: 10. The CDR3 spells CSVDPDRGDREAFF. In DNA, the CDR3 is TGCAGCGTTGACCCCGACAGGGGTGACCGTGAAGCTTTCTTT.

The rearrangement links TRBV28 to TRBJ2-3, with 7 bases fitting TRBD1. In germline, CDR1 is MDHEN, CDR2 SYDVKM. The CDR3 contains 14 residues. Trimming removed 6 bases from V and 4 bases from J; junction bases left unmatched: 7. The CDR3 DNA is TGTGCCAGCAGGCATATGGGGACAGCAGATACGCAGTATTTT. Translated, it gives CASRHMGTADTQYF.

The chain has TRBV7-9 and TRBJ2-3, with D maybe TRBD1 (6 bases). V lost 1 base and J 3 bases, leaving 17 bases between the germline ends. CDR3 size: 17 residues. CDR1 SEHNR and CDR2 FQNEAQ come from the germline V gene (reference sequence). The CDR3 is CASSLGGAGGATDTQYF. CDR3 sequence (DNA): TGTGCCAGCAGCTTAGGAGGGGCTGGGGGCGCGACAGATACGCAGTATTTT. The whole variable domain, remainder taken from reference TRBV7-9 and TRBJ2-3, is DTGVSQNPRHKITKRGQNVTFRCDPISEHNRLYWYRQTLGQGPEFLTYFQNEAQLEKSRLLSDRFSAERPKGSFSTLEIQRTEQGDSAMYLCASSLGGAGGATDTQYFGPGTRLTVL.

This chain joins TRBV27 and TRBJ2-7; no reliable D call. V was trimmed by 6 bases and J by 3 bases, leaving 18 bases between them. This CDR3 has 15 residues. Germline loops: CDR1 MNHEY, CDR2 SMNVEV (reference sequence). CDR3 sequence reads: CASSPGSSASYEQYF. The DNA for the CDR3 is TGTGCCAGCAGCCCCGGTTCTTCCGCGAGCTACGAGCAGTACTTC.